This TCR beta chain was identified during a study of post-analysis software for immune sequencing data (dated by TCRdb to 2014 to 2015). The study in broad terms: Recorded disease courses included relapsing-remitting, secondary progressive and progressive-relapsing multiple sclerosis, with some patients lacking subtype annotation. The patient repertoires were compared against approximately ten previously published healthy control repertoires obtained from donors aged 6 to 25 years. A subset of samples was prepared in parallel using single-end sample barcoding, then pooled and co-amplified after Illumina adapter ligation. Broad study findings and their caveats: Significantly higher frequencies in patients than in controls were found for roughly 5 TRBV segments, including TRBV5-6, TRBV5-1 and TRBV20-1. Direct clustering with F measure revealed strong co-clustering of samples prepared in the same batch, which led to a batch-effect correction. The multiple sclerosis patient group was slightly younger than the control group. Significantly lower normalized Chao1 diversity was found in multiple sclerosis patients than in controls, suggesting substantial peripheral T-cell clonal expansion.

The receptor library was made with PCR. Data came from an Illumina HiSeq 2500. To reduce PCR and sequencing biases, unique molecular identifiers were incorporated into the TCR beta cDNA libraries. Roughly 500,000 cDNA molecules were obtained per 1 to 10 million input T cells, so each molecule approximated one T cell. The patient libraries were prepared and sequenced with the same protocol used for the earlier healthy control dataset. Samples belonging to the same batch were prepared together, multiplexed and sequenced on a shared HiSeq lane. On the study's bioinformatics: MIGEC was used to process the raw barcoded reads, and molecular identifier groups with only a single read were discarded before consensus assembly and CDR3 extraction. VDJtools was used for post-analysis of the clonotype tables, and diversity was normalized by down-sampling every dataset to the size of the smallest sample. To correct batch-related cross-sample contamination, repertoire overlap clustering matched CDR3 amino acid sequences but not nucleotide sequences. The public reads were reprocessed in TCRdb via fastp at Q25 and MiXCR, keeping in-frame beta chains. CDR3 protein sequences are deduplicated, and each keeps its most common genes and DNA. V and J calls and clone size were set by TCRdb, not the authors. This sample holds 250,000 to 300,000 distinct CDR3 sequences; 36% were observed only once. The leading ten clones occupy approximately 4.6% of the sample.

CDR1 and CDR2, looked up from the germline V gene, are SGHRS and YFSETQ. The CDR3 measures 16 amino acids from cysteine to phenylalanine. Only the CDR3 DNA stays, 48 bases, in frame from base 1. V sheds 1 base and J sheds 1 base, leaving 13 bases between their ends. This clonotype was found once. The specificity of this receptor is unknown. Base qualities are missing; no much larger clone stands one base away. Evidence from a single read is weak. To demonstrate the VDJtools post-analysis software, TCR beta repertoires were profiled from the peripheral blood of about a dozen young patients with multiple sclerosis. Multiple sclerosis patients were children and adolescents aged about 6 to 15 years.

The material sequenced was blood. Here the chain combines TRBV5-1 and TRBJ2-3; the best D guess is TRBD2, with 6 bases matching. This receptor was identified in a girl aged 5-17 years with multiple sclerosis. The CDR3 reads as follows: CASSLNLAGRTDTQYF. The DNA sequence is TGCGCCAGCAGCTTGAATCTGGCGGGACGCACAGATACGCAGTATTTT.